This TCR beta chain comes out of a study of metastatic and nonmetastatic thyroid tumors. In the study overall: From malignant and benign thyroid patients, repertoires in blood and in tumor or nodule tissue were compared. Findings and limits, study-wide: Reports indicated that malignant thyroid tumors showed significantly higher TCR beta diversity than benign nodules did, in blood and tumor.

The CDR3 extends over 16 amino acids. Trimming cost V 0 bases and J 7 bases, with 15 bases left between them. Germline V lookup: CDR1 LGHDT, CDR2 YNNKEL (reference sequence). Ahead of thyroid surgery, no patient had received treatment of any kind. In the authors' methods: Researchers built a distant-metastasis classifier for papillary thyroid cancer that drew on CDR3 differences across clinicopathological groups. TCRdb re-called clones from the PCR reads using MiXCR. These V and J calls derive from TCRdb rather than the authors' analysis. The sample lists 14,000 or so clones, 32% occurring once. Note on this clone: Its cognate antigen is unknown.

The sequence was collected from a female donor with papillary thyroid cancer or a benign thyroid nodule (not recorded which). Some clones in this sample may be carry-over from other donors' samples. The chain carries TRBV3-1 and TRBJ1-4; no firm D call. The sequencing sample was made of tumor tissue. CDR3 bases: TGTGCCAGCAGCCAAGATTGTGACACCAGCTTTGAAAAACTGTTTTTT. It translates to CASSQDCDTSFEKLFF.